This T cell receptor beta chain was sequenced for a study of cytomegalovirus exposure and HLA in healthy donors. Whole-study findings and limits: The dataset shows that most TCR sequences were rare, while some public TCRs occurred in many donors. According to an earlier analysis, most TCR beta V segments yielded productive rearrangements about 90% or about 30% of the time. Rates of TCR association differed by HLA locus in a later analysis, with DRB1 highest and HLA-C lowest.

The PCR ran on 60 Vbeta and 13 Jbeta primers. In the original processing: Roughly 12 million shared chains were among 80 million or so unique TCR beta chains counted in a later analysis. Repertoires were generated with immunoSEQ multiplex PCR, while TCRdb's copy carries only in-frame clones and drops some. V, J and clone size are those of that table, while D and trimming were read from the DNA. The sample records some 98,000 clones, about four fifths being singletons. On this clone itself: Antigen: not known.

Germline V CDR1 and CDR2: SQVTM, ANQGSEA. Trimming took 4 bases from V and 1 from J; bases not matched to a gene: 7. The CDR3 has 16 amino acids. The TCR was taken from a female donor in good health and CMV-seropositive. The chain joins TRBV29-1 to TRBJ2-1; 10 positions match TRBD2. The sequencing input was PBMCs. The CDR3 bases are TGCAGCGTTGGGGGTAGCGGGGGGTTTTCCTACAATGAGCAGTTCTTC. This translates into CSVGGSGGFSYNEQFF.